The clone carrying this T cell receptor beta chain was picked up one time. This CDR3 is 15 amino acids long. V was trimmed by 6 bases and J by 4 bases, leaving 18 bases between them. The V gene's germline CDR1 is SNHLY and CDR2 FYNNEI. This entry comes from a study of blood T cell repertoires in COVID-19. Looking at the study overall: Spain, Italy and the United States supplied samples that represented acute and convalescent COVID-19.

Per the original methods: The authors estimated nucleated cell counts from reference gene primer amplification. TCRdb's copy holds only in-frame clones and misses some; the assay was immunoSEQ multiplex PCR. From that table come the V and J calls and clone size; the DNA was used to work out D and trimming. The sample has 140,000 to 150,000 clones, around 77% seen once. The J gene is TRBJ1-1, the V gene TRBV2; maybe TRBD1 (6 bases). This TCR was sampled from a man aged 45-65 years with active or convalescent COVID-19. The specimen sequenced was peripheral blood. The CDR3 nucleotides read TGTGCCAGCAGCCCCGGGACATCCCTGGGCACTGAAGCTTTCTTT. Amino acids: CASSPGTSLGTEAFF.